Sequencing of this TCR beta chain was carried out in a study of shared clonotypes between healthy human individuals. Repertoires were generated with immunoSEQ multiplex PCR, while TCRdb's copy carries only in-frame clones and drops some. The sample records more than 2 million clones, about 95% being singletons. CDR1 and CDR2 from the germline V gene are SGHRS and YFSETQ. This CDR3 contains 16 residues. The ends were cut back, 0 bases at V and 0 bases at J, with 11 bases in the middle. This clone is a singleton in its sample. The source of this sequence is a man between 18 and 35 years old in good health. Sample: naive CD4+ T cells sorted from blood. Subset denoted: CD45RA+ positively selected. This chain joins TRBV5-1 and TRBJ2-3; D ambiguous. CDR3 DNA: TGCGCCAGCAGCTTGGATTTTACTACTAGCACAGATACGCAGTATTTT. Its translation: CASSLDFTTSTDTQYF.